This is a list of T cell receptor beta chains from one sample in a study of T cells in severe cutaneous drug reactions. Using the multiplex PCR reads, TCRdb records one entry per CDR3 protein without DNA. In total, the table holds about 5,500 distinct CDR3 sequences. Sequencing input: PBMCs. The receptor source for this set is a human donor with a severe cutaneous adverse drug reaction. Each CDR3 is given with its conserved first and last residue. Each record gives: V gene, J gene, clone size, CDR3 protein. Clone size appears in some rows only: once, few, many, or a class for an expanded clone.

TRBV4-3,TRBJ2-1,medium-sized,CASSQGAGSFEQFF
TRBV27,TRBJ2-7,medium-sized,CASSLRGVGDEQYF
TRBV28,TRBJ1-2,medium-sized,CASSFGTNYGYTF
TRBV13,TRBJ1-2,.,CASSPIRGDGYTF
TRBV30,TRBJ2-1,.,CAWSVAGGLSYNEQFF
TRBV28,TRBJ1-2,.,CASSLDGYHYGYTF
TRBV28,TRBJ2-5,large,CASSPGQLIETQYF
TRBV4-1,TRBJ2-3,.,CASSQDELGTDTQYF
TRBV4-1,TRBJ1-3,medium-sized,CASSQEGSGNTIYF
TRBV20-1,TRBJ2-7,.,CSVSSGLAGKQYF
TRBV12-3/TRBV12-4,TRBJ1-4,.,CASRRQTTNEKLFF
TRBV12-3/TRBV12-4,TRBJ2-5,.,CASSSHRQGQETQYF